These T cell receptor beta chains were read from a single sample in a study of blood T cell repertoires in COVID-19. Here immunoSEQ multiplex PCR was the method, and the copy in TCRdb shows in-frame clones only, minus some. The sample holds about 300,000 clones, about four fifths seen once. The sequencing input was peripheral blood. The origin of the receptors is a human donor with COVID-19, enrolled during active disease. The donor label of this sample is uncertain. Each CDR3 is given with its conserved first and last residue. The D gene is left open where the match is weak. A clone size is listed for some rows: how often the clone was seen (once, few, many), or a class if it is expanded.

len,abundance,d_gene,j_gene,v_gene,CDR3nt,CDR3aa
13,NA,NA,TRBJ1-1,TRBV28,TGTGCCAGCAGTTTGGGTAGAGGGAATGAAGCTTTCTTT,CASSLGRGNEAFF
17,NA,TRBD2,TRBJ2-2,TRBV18,TGTGCCAGCTCACCACTCTCCGGGGGGGTGAACACCGGGGAGCTGTTTTTT,CASSPLSGGVNTGELFF
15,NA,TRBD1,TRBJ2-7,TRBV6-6,TGTGCCAGCAGTTCCCCGGGACAGACAGACTACGAGCAGTACTTC,CASSSPGQTDYEQYF
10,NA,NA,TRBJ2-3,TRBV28,TGTGCCAGCCCCCAGACAGGTAGAGGATTT,CASPQTGRGF
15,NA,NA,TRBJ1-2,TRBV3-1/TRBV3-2,TGTGCCAGCAGCCAAAAGAGCCGGGGACACCATGGCTACACCTTC,CASSQKSRGHHGYTF
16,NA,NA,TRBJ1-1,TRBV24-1,TGTGCCACCAGTGACCCCACCGTCCCCGGCGGCACTGAAGCTTTCTTT,CATSDPTVPGGTEAFF
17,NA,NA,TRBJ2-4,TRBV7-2,TGTGCCAGCAGCTTAGAGGGGGGGGAGGCCTTCCAAAACATTCAGTACTTC,CASSLEGGEAFQNIQYF
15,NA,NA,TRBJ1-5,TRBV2,TGTGCCAGCAGTGAAGGCAGTCGGGACAATCAGCCCCAGCATTTT,CASSEGSRDNQPQHF
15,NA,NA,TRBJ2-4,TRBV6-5,TGTGCCACCCGAGACGAGGGATCCATTAAAAACATTCAGTACTTC,CATRDEGSIKNIQYF
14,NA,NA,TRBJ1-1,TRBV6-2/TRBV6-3,TGTGCCAGCAGCAGAACCAGGGGGAACACTGAAGCTTTCTTT,CASSRTRGNTEAFF
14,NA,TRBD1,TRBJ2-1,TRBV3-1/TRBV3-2,TGTGCCAGCAGCGACCGGGACAGCCTAATGAAGCAGTTCTTC,CASSDRDSLMKQFF
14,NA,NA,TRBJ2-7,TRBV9,TGTGCCAGCAGCGTAATGCATGGAGGGGACGAGCAGTACTTC,CASSVMHGGDEQYF
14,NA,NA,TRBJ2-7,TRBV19,TGTGCCAGTAGTAACTTCAGGGGTTCCTACGAGCAGTACTTC,CASSNFRGSYEQYF
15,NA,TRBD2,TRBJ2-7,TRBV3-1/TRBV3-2,TGTGCCAGCAGCCAGACTAGCGGGAGGGCCCCCGAGCAGTACTTC,CASSQTSGRAPEQYF
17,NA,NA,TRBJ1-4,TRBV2,TGTGCCAGCAGCGAAGACCAGGGGATTGCAACTAATGAAAAACTGTTTTTT,CASSEDQGIATNEKLFF
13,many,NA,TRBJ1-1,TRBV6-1,TGTGCCAGCAGTGATATTTCCAGGGGTACTGCTTTCTTT,CASSDISRGTAFF
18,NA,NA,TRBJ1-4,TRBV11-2,TGTGCCAGCAGCTTATTCCGGGCAGGGTGGGGCACTAATGAAAAACTGTTTTTT,CASSLFRAGWGTNEKLFF
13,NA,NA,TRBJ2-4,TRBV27,TGTGCCAGCAGTTCCAAGGGAAGGACTCGATCGCACTTC,CASSSKGRTRSHF
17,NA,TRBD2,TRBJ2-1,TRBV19,TGTGCCAGTAGTGATGCTGGACTAGCGGGGGGGTACAATGAGCAGTTCTTC,CASSDAGLAGGYNEQFF
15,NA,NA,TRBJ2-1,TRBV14,TGTGCCAGCAGCCAAGTCGGAGGTTTGTTCAATGAGCAGTTCTTC,CASSQVGGLFNEQFF
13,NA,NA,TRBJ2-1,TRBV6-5,TGTGCCAGCAGTTACCTTTATAGCCGTGAGCAGTTCTTC,CASSYLYSREQFF
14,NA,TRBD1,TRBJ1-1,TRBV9,TGTGCCAGCAGCGCCGGGACAGGTAACACTGAAGCTTTCTTT,CASSAGTGNTEAFF
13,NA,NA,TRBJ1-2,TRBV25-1,TGTGCCAGCAGTGAATATGTACAGGGTGGCTACACCTTC,CASSEYVQGGYTF
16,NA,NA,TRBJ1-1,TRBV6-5,TGTGCCAGCAGTTACTCGATGTCCAGGATGAACACTGAAGCTTTCTTT,CASSYSMSRMNTEAFF
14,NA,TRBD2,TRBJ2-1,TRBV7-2,TGTGCCAGCAGCTTGGGACTAGCGGGGGCGACAAAGTTCTTC,CASSLGLAGATKFF
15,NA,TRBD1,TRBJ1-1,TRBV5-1,TGCGCCAGCAGCTTGGAAAGGGGGCCATTCACTGAAGCTTTCTTT,CASSLERGPFTEAFF
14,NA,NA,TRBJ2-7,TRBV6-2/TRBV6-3,TGTGCCAGCAGTTATAATACTCCTGGCTACGAGCAGTACTTC,CASSYNTPGYEQYF
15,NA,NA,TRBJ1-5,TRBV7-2,TGTGCCAGCAGCTTAGCACAGTCCATCAATCAGCCCCAGCATTTT,CASSLAQSINQPQHF
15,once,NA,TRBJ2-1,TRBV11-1,TGTGCCAGCAGCTTAGCCCCAGGCTCCTACAATGAGCAGTTCTTC,CASSLAPGSYNEQFF
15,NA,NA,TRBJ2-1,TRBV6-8,TGTGCCAGCAGTTCTTTTCTGAGCTCCTACAATGAGCAGTTCTTC,CASSSFLSSYNEQFF
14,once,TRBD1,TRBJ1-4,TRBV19,TGTGCCAGTAGGTCAGGGGGAACTAATGAAAAACTGTTTTTT,CASRSGGTNEKLFF
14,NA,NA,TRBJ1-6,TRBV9,TGTGCCAGCAGCGTAGAGGCGGCAGCACCACCCCTCCACTTT,CASSVEAAAPPLHF
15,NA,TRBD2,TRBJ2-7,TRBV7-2,TGTGCCAGCAGCTCGCCCCCTGGACTAGCAGGCGAGCAGTACTTC,CASSSPPGLAGEQYF
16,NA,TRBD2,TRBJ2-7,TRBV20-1,TGCAGTGCTAGTATCCCGGGACTAGCGGGATCCTACGAGCAGTACTTC,CSASIPGLAGSYEQYF
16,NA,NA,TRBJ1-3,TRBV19,TGTGCCAGTAGTATAGCTCTACGGGGATCTGGAAACACCATATATTTT,CASSIALRGSGNTIYF
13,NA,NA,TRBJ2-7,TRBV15,TGTGCCACCAGCCTGTATACTTCCTACGAGCAGTACTTC,CATSLYTSYEQYF
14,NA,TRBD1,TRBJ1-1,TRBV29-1,TGCAGCGTTCCGACAGGGGGGCTGAACACTGAAGCTTTCTTT,CSVPTGGLNTEAFF
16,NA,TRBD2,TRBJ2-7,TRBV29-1,TGCAGCGCCCGGACTAGCGGGAGGGCTAGCTCCTACGAGCAGTACTTC,CSARTSGRASSYEQYF
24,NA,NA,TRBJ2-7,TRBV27,TGTGCCAGCAGTTTATGGTATGGGGCGATTAAATGGGGTGTTTCCACGAATGAAAAATACGAGCAGTACTTC,CASSLWYGAIKWGVSTNEKYEQYF
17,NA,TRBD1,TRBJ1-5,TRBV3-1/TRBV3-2,TGTGCCAGCAGCCAAGATCACCACAGGGGGCTCAATCAGCCCCAGCATTTT,CASSQDHHRGLNQPQHF
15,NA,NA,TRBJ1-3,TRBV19,TGTGCCAGTAGTACAAAAGGGAGCGCTGGAAACACCATATATTTT,CASSTKGSAGNTIYF
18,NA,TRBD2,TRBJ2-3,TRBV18,TGTGCCAGCTCACCAACCCCCGGGACTAGCGGTAGCACAGATACGCAGTATTTT,CASSPTPGTSGSTDTQYF
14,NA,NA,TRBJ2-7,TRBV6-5,TGTGCCAGCAGTTCAGACAGAAGCTCCTACGAGCAGTACTTC,CASSSDRSSYEQYF
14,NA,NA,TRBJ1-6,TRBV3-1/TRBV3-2,TGTGCCAGCAGCCAAAAGGGGCGGAATTCACCCCTCCACTTT,CASSQKGRNSPLHF
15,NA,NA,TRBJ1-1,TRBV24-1,TGTGCCACCAGTGATCCCTCGGGAGGGAAGACTGAAGCTTTCTTT,CATSDPSGGKTEAFF
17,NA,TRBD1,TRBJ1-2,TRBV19,TGTGCCAGTAGTATAGCTGGGACAGGGAGTTGGCGGAATGGCTACACCTTC,CASSIAGTGSWRNGYTF
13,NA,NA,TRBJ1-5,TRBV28,TGTGCCAGCAGTTTACGGGTAGACCAGCCCCAGCATTTT,CASSLRVDQPQHF
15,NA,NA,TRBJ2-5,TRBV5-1,TGCGCCAGCAGCTTGGGGGGAGGAAGTGGAGAGACCCAGTACTTC,CASSLGGGSGETQYF
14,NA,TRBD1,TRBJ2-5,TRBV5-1,TGCGCCAGCAGCAGTACAGGGGGAAGGGAGACCCAGTACTTC,CASSSTGGRETQYF
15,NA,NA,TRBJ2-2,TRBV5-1,TGCGCCAGCCGTCTCGGGACATCTTTCACCGGGGAGCTGTTTTTT,CASRLGTSFTGELFF
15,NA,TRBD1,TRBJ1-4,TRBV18,TGTGCCAGCTCACTCACAGGGGGAAATAATGAAAAACTGTTTTTT,CASSLTGGNNEKLFF
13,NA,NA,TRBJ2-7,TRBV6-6,TGTGCCAGCAGTAACCCGGGTGGCTACGAGCAGTACTTC,CASSNPGGYEQYF
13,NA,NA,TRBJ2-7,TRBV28,TGTGCCAGCAGCATCGGGACATCCTACGAGCAGTACTTC,CASSIGTSYEQYF
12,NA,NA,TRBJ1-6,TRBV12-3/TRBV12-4,TGTGCCAGCGGGTTACCTAGTTCACCCCTCCACTTT,CASGLPSSPLHF